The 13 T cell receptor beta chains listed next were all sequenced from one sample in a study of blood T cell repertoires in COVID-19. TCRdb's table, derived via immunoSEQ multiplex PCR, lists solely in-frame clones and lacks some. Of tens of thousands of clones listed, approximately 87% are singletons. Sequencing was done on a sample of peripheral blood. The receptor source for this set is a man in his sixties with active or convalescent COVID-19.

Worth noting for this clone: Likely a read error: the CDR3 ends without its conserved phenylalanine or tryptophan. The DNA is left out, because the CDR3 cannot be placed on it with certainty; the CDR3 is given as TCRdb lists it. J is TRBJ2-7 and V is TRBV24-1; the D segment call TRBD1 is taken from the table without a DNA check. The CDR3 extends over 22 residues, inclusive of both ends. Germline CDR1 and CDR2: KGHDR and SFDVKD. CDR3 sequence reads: CATSDLRVSGPSATDSGDSASL.

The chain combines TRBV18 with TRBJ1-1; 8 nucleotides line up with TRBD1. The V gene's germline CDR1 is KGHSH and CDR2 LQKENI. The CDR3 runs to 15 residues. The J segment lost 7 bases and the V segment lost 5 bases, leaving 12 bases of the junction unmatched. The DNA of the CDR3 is TGTGCCAGCTCAGCTGGACAGGGCTTCAACTATGAAGCTTTCTTT. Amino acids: CASSAGQGFNYEAFF.

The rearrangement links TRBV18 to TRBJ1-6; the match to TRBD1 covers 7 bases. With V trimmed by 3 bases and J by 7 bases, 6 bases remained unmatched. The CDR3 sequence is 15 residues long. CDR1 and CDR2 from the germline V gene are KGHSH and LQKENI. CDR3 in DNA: TGTGCCAGCTCACCGACAGGGCAACCCAATTCACCCCTCCACTTT. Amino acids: CASSPTGQPNSPLHF.

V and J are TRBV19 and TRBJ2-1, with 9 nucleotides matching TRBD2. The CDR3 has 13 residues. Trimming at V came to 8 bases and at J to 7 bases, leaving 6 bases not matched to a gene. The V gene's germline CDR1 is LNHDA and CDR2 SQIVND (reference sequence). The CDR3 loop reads CASGRSGRNEQFF. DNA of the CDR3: TGTGCCAGTGGTAGGAGCGGGAGGAATGAGCAGTTCTTC. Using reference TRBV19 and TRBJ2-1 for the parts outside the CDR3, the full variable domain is DGGITQSPKYLFRKEGQNVTLSCEQNLNHDAMYWYRQDPGQGLRLIYYSQIVNDFQKGDIAEGYSVSREKKESFPLTVTSAQKNPTAFYLCASGRSGRNEQFFGPGTRLTVL.

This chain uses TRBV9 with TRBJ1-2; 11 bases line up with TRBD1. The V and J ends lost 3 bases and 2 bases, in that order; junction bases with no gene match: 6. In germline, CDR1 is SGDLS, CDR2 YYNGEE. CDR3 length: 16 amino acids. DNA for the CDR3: TGTGCCAGCAGCGGAGCAGGACAGGGGGCCAACTATGGCTACACCTTC. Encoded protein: CASSGAGQGANYGYTF.

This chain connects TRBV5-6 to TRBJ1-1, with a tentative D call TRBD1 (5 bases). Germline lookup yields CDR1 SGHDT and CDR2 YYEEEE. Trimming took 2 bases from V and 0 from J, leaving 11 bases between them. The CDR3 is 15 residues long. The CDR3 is CASSFWARVNTEAFF. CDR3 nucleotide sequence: TGTGCCAGCAGCTTTTGGGCCAGGGTGAACACTGAAGCTTTCTTT. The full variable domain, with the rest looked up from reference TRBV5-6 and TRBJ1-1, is DAGVTQSPTHLIKTRGQQVTLRCSPKSGHDTVSWYQQALGQGPQFIFQYYEEEERQRGNFPDRFSGHQFPNYSSELNVNALLLGDSALYLCASSFWARVNTEAFFGQGTRLTVV.

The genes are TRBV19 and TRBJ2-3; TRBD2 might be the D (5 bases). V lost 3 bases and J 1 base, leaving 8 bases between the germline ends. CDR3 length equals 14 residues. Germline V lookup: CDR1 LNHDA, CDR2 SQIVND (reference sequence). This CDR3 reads CASSILAGTDTQYF. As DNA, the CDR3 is TGTGCCAGTAGTATTCTAGCCGGCACAGATACGCAGTATTTT.

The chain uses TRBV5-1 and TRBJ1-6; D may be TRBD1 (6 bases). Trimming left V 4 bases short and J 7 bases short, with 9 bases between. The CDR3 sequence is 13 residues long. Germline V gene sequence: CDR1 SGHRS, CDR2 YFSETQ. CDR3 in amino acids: CASSLGQNSPLHF. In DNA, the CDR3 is TGCGCCAGCAGCCTGGGACAAAATTCACCCCTCCACTTT.

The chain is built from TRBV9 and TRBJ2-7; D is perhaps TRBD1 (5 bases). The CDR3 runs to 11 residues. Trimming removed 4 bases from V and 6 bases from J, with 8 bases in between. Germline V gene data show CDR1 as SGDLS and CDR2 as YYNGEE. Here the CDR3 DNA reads TGTGCCAGCAGCCCAGGGCCCGAGCAGTACTTC. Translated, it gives CASSPGPEQYF.

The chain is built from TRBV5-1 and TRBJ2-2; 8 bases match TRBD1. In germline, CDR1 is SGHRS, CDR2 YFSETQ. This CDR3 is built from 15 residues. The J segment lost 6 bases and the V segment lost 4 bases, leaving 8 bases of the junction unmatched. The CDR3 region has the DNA TGCGCCAGCAGCGAGACAGGGGACGCATCCGGGGAGCTGTTTTTT. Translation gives CASSETGDASGELFF.

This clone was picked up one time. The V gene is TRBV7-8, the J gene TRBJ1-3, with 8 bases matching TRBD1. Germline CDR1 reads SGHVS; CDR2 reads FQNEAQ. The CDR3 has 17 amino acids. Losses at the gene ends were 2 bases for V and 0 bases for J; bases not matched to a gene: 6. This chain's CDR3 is CASSLWGQESSGNTIYF. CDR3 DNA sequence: TGTGCCAGCAGCTTATGGGGACAGGAGAGCTCTGGAAACACCATATATTTT. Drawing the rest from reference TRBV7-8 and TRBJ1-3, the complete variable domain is GAGVSQSPRYKVAKRGQDVALRCDPISGHVSLFWYQQALGQGPEFLTYFQNEAQLDKSGLPSDRFFAERPEGSVSTLKIQRTQQEDSAVYLCASSLWGQESSGNTIYFGEGSWLTVV.

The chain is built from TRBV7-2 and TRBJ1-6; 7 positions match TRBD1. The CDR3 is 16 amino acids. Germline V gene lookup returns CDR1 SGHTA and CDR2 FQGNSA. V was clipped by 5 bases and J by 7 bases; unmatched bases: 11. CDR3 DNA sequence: TGTGCCAGCAGCGCTGGGTCCGGGACAGAGAATTCACCCCTCCACTTT. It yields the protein CASSAGSGTENSPLHF.

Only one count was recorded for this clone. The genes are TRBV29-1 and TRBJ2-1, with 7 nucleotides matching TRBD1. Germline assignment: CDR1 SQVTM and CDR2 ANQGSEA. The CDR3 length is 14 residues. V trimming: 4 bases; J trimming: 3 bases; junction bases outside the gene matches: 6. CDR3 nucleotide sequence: TGCAGCGTTGTTATAACAGGGGACTACAATGAGCAGTTCTTC. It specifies CSVVITGDYNEQFF.